Below, 15 T cell receptor beta chains from the same sample are listed, as sequenced in a study of control samples from healthy donors and cancer patients. Method: immunoSEQ multiplex PCR; TCRdb's copy keeps in-frame clones and lacks some. The listing records fewer than 200,000 clones. The specimen was blood. Receptors were obtained from a young woman in good health.

In DNA, the CDR3 is TGTGCCAGCAGCTTAGATCTTGGTAATGGGCTAGGGGAGGGGGACACTGAAGCTTTCTTT. Translated, it gives CASSLDLGNGLGEGDTEAFF. The chain carries TRBV11-3 and TRBJ1-1; perhaps TRBD1 as D (6 bases). Germline V gene lookup returns CDR1 SGHNT and CDR2 YENEEA. Trimming shortened V by 0 bases and J by 3 bases, and 26 bases separated the two germline ends. This CDR3 comprises 20 residues.

The chain joins TRBV19 to TRBJ1-2; D is unresolved. This CDR3 contains 13 residues. The V gene lost 2 bases and the J gene lost 1 base, with 5 bases spanning the gap. The germline V gene encodes CDR1 LNHDA and CDR2 SQIVND (reference sequence). The CDR3 DNA follows: TGTGCCAGTAGTATACAGGATAACTATGGCTACACCTTC. Its translation is CASSIQDNYGYTF.

V gene TRBV3-1 (or the pseudogene TRBV3-2) combines with J gene TRBJ1-5, with D possibly being TRBD1 (5 bases). This CDR3 has 14 residues. Germline assignment: CDR1 LGHDT and CDR2 YNNKEL (reference sequence). V was trimmed by 4 bases and J by 1 base, leaving 8 bases between them. Here the CDR3 reads CASSPRDSNQPQHF. CDR3 nucleotide sequence: TGTGCCAGCAGCCCCCGGGACAGCAATCAGCCCCAGCATTTT.

This chain links TRBV11-1 with TRBJ2-4, with TRBD1 matching 9 bases. CDR1 SGHAT and CDR2 FQDESV come from the germline V gene (reference sequence). Losses at the gene ends were 10 bases for V and 2 bases for J; bases not matched to a gene: 3. The CDR3 has 13 amino acids. The chain's CDR3 is CATGQGSKNIQYF. CDR3 nucleotides: TGTGCCACCGGACAGGGGTCCAAAAACATTCAGTACTTC.

The chain has TRBV12-3 or TRBV12-4 and TRBJ1-2, with D perhaps matching TRBD1 (6 bases). The CDR3 spans 12 residues. V was cut by 2 bases and J by 13 bases, with 14 bases left in between. Here the CDR3 DNA reads TGTGCCAGCAGTTTAATACAGGGCGGTCTCACCTTC. This encodes CASSLIQGGLTF.

The gene calls are TRBV5-5 and TRBJ1-5, with D possibly TRBD1 on 5 matching bases. From germline, CDR1 is SGHKS and CDR2 YYEKEE (reference sequence). The CDR3 consists of 13 residues. Trimming shortened V by 3 bases and J by 3 bases, and 7 bases separated the two germline ends. The CDR3 region is CASSWGDNQPQHF. The CDR3 bases are TGTGCCAGCAGCTGGGGGGACAATCAGCCCCAGCATTTT.

The chain combines TRBV5-1 with TRBJ2-3, with unresolved D. The ends were cut back, 1 base at V and 3 bases at J, with 18 bases in the middle. Germline V gives CDR1 SGHRS, CDR2 YFSETQ. This CDR3 spans 17 amino acids. CDR3 loop: CASSLRSVTTGTDTQYF. In DNA form, the CDR3 reads TGCGCCAGCAGCTTGCGTTCGGTAACGACGGGTACAGATACGCAGTATTTT.

The chain couples TRBV24-1 to TRBJ1-3; no definite D call. The length of the CDR3 is 13 residues. V was trimmed by 4 bases and J by 3 bases, leaving 6 bases between them. Germline assignment: CDR1 KGHDR and CDR2 SFDVKD. The CDR3 nucleotides are TGTGCCACCAGTGACTGGGGTGGAAACACCATATATTTT. The encoded protein is CATSDWGGNTIYF.

The V gene is TRBV19, the J gene TRBJ2-7; possibly TRBD2 for D (5 bases). Germline V gives CDR1 LNHDA, CDR2 SQIVND (reference sequence). The CDR3 contains 13 residues. The V and J ends lost 1 base and 9 bases respectively, with 13 bases between them. The CDR3 DNA reads TGTGCCAGTAGTATAGGCGGGTCAGCTGGGCAGTACTTC. It translates to CASSIGGSAGQYF.

The chain joins TRBV6-5 to TRBJ2-2, with 8 bases identical to TRBD1. The CDR3 contains 15 residues. Trimming cost V 5 bases and J 7 bases; bases outside gene matches: 9. Germline assignment: CDR1 MNHEY and CDR2 SVGAGI. This CDR3 is CASSPFQGAHGELFF. DNA for the CDR3: TGTGCCAGCAGTCCATTCCAGGGGGCGCACGGGGAGCTGTTTTTT.

The V call is TRBV15, the J call TRBJ2-3; 7 bases line up with TRBD2. CDR3 length: 14 amino acids. Germline V CDR1 and CDR2: LNHNV, YYDKDF (reference sequence). Trimming removed 1 base from V and 2 bases from J; junction bases left unmatched: 0. Here the CDR3 reads CATSRGDYTDTQYF. The CDR3 bases are TGTGCCACCAGCAGAGGGGACTACACAGATACGCAGTATTTT.

This chain joins TRBV24-1 and TRBJ2-5, with D possibly being TRBD2 (6 bases). In germline, CDR1 is KGHDR, CDR2 SFDVKD. Trimming took 4 bases from V and 7 from J, leaving 6 bases between them. The CDR3 loop spans 11 amino acids. The DNA of the CDR3 is TGTGCCACCAGTGACGGGGGGACCCAGTACTTC. It encodes CATSDGGTQYF.

The genes are TRBV6-6 and TRBJ1-4; 7 bases agree with TRBD1. The CDR3 has 15 residues. The germline CDR1 and CDR2 sequences are MNHNY and SVGAGI (reference sequence). Trimming cost V 6 bases and J 8 bases; bases outside gene matches: 12. The CDR3 DNA follows: TGTGCCAGCAGACCTCAGGGGGTGACGGGAGAAAAACTGTTTTTT. It specifies CASRPQGVTGEKLFF.

V is TRBV7-9 and J is TRBJ1-6; 7 bases map to TRBD1. Germline CDR1 reads SEHNR; CDR2 reads FQNEAQ (reference sequence). The CDR3 is 16 residues long. J lost 8 bases, V lost 2 bases, and 9 bases had no gene match. The DNA for the CDR3 is TGTGCCAGCAGCTTATTGACAGGGCGCCTCCATTCACCCCTCCACTTT. Amino acid sequence: CASSLLTGRLHSPLHF.

The CDR3 here is CASSVVGPLNTEAFF. Here the CDR3 DNA reads TGTGCCAGCAGCGTAGTAGGGCCCTTGAACACTGAAGCTTTCTTT. The gene calls are TRBV9 and TRBJ1-1; D unresolved. Germline V gene sequence: CDR1 SGDLS, CDR2 YYNGEE. CDR3 size: 15 residues. Between the trimmed V and J ends, which lost 0 bases and 0 bases, there was a span of 9 bases.